This T cell receptor (beta chain) was captured in a study of CD8 T cells in ankylosing spondylitis. General study findings and limits: Certain motif variants had earlier been reported in reactive arthritis synovial fluid and blood. As reported, disease-linked clones showed significant enrichment in matched ankylosing spondylitis synovial fluid. Ankylosing spondylitis blood appeared to carry a characteristic TCR beta motif of several highly homologous variants.

The authors made TCR beta libraries by quantitative 5'-RACE with molecular barcodes. TCRdb reprocessed the 5' RACE reads via MiXCR and lists one record per CDR3 protein. The sample carries about 800,000 distinct CDR3 sequences, approximately 12% recorded once. Germline values: CDR1 SGHTA, CDR2 FQGNSA. The V and J ends lost 1 base and 8 bases respectively, with 9 bases between them. The CDR3 extends over 13 amino acids. This clonotype was counted many times. Its antigen is as yet unknown. Sequencing was performed on blood, either unsorted or a sorted T cell fraction (not recorded which). This clonotype originated in a male donor with ankylosing spondylitis. The chain links TRBV7-2 to TRBJ2-1, with D uncertain. CDR3 loop: CASSLEATDEQFF. The CDR3 DNA is TGTGCCAGCAGCTTAGAGGCAACGGATGAGCAGTTCTTC.